This TCR beta chain was documented in a study of T cells in Graves' hyperthyroidism and ophthalmopathy. Whole-study findings and limits: Ophthalmopathy cases were set apart from stable hyperthyroidism by a 13 V-J model.

Graves' hyperthyroidism without ophthalmopathy progression within 18 months was termed stable. Hyperthyroidism was newly diagnosed in patients aged 18 to 65 (duration under 2 months). Diagnostic decisions used clinical symptoms, serum thyroxine and TRAb, thyroid ultrasound and orbital computed tomography. RNA transcripts yielded amplified TCR beta CDR3 regions. First-round RT-PCR of the TCR CDR3 relied on the HTBI primer set. TCRdb re-derived calls from the multiplex PCR reads in MiXCR, one entry per CDR3 protein. The top ten hold just over 8% of the sample, which has roughly 580,000 distinct CDR3 sequences, around 42% seen once. As regards this clonotype: Its matching antigen is unknown.

The source material was peripheral blood or thyroid tissue (not recorded which). The receptor was isolated from a woman aged 18-35 years with Graves' hyperthyroidism.

The CDR3 here is CASSTLEETQYF. CDR3 DNA sequence: TGTGCCAGCAGTACACTCGAAGAGACCCAGTACTTC. The rearrangement links TRBV2 to TRBJ2-5; no definite D call. CDR1 and CDR2 from the germline V gene are SNHLY and FYNNEI. V was pared by 5 bases and J by 3 bases, with 7 bases between. The CDR3 extends over 12 amino acids.